This is a list of T cell receptor beta chains from one sample in a study of T cell repertoires in cytomegalovirus infection. Via MiXCR, TCRdb re-called the reads, giving one row per CDR3 protein. The sample has about 200,000 distinct CDR3 sequences; nearly 9.5% are singletons. The specimen sequenced was PBMCs. Receptors were obtained from a human donor in good health (CMV status not recorded). Some clones in this sample may be carry-over from other donors' samples. The CDR3 runs from the conserved cysteine through the conserved F or W. A D gene is named only where the DNA matches it firmly. Clone sizes are given selectively: once, few, many, or a class where the clone is expanded.

>15|TRBD1|TRBV19|many|TRBJ1-1
TGTGCCAGTAGGCCGGACAGGGGGCTTAAGCCTGAAGCTTTCTTT
CASRPDRGLKPEAFF
>12|-|TRBV7-6|many|TRBJ2-7
TGTGCCAGCAGCTCGATAGACTACGAGCAGTACTTC
CASSSIDYEQYF
>16|-|TRBV20-1|-|TRBJ2-3
TGCAGTGCTCCCGAATGGACGCCGGGCTCCACAGATACGCAGTATTTT
CSAPEWTPGSTDTQYF
>19|TRBD2|TRBV3-1|-|TRBJ2-2
TGTGCCAGCAGCCAACTTAGGACTAGCGGGAGGGAGGACACCGGGGAGCTGTTTTTT
CASSQLRTSGREDTGELFF
>16|TRBD1|TRBV3-1|many|TRBJ1-1
TGTGCCAGCAGCCCCCCGGGACAGCTAATGAACACTGAAGCTTTCTTT
CASSPPGQLMNTEAFF
>15|TRBD1|TRBV7-9|many|TRBJ1-5
TGTGCCAGCAGCTTAGCTGGACAGGCCAATCAGCCCCAGCATTTT
CASSLAGQANQPQHF
>17|TRBD2|TRBV6-5|few|TRBJ2-3
TGTGCCAGCAGTTACTTGGGACTAGCGGGGGGTCGAGATACGCAGTATTTT
CASSYLGLAGGRDTQYF
>12|TRBD1|TRBV29-1|few|TRBJ1-1
TGCAGCGGGGGACAGGGGACAACTGAAGCTTTCTTT
CSGGQGTTEAFF
>13|-|TRBV7-2|many|TRBJ1-1
TGTGCCAGCAGCTTATCACGGAACACTGAAGCTTTCTTT
CASSLSRNTEAFF
>17|TRBD2|TRBV29-1|few|TRBJ2-3
TGCAGCGCCAAAGGGTTTACCCGTGCGGGAGCCGCAGATACGCAGTATTTT
CSAKGFTRAGAADTQYF
>13|-|TRBV2|-|TRBJ2-3
TGTGCCAAACGACAGGTCAACACAGATACGCAGTATTTT
CAKRQVNTDTQYF
>15|TRBD2|TRBV7-2|many|TRBJ2-7
TGTGCCAGCAGCAAACCTAGCGGGGGGGCCTACGAGCAGTACTTC
CASSKPSGGAYEQYF
>15|-|TRBV7-9|-|TRBJ2-2
TGTGCCAGCAGCCCGGTGCGGAGGAACACCGGGGAGCTGTTTTTT
CASSPVRRNTGELFF
>12|-|TRBV19|few|TRBJ1-5
TGTGCCAGTAGTATAGAGACTACAGCCCAGCATTTT
CASSIETTAQHF
>13|TRBD2|TRBV12-3/TRBV12-4|once|TRBJ2-1
TGTGCCAGCCCCGGTAGCGGGAGGAATGAGCAGTTCTTC
CASPGSGRNEQFF
>14|-|TRBV15|-|TRBJ1-1
TGTGCCACCGGGGCGGGCGCAATGGGCACTGAAGCTTTCTTT
CATGAGAMGTEAFF
>14|-|TRBV28|many|TRBJ1-6
TGTGCGCTACGCGGGGTGGGGAATAATTCACCCCTCCACTTT
CALRGVGNNSPLHF
>14|TRBD1|TRBV20-1|-|TRBJ2-1
TGCAGTGCTAGGGGACAGGGCCCCTACAATGAGCAGTTCTTC
CSARGQGPYNEQFF
>14|-|TRBV6-2/TRBV6-3|-|TRBJ1-1
TGTGCCAGCAGTAAGACAGGAATTAACACTGAAGCTTTCTTT
CASSKTGINTEAFF
>19|TRBD2|TRBV6-2/TRBV6-3|many|TRBJ2-2
TGTGCCAGCACCCACCCCGGGACTAGAATTCAGGGAAAAACCGGGGAGCTGTTTTTT
CASTHPGTRIQGKTGELFF
>12|-|TRBV15|few|TRBJ1-1
TGTGCCACCAGCCGAAGGGAAACTGAAGCTTTCTTT
CATSRRETEAFF
>14|TRBD2|TRBV15|many|TRBJ2-5
TGTGCCACGAGCACTAGCGGGGGGACCGAGACCCAGTACTTC
CATSTSGGTETQYF
>15|TRBD2|TRBV4-1|many|TRBJ2-1
TGCGCCAGCAGCCAAGCGGGAGGGGTAGGCAATGAGCAGTTCTTC
CASSQAGGVGNEQFF
>14|-|TRBV7-9|many|TRBJ2-7
TGTGCCAGCAGCTTGTCTGTCGTTCCCTACGAGCAGTACTTC
CASSLSVVPYEQYF
>15|-|TRBV7-4|-|TRBJ2-3
TGTGCCAGCAGCTTAGATGTGGGGGCACAAGATACGCAGTATTTT
CASSLDVGAQDTQYF
>17|TRBD1|TRBV7-2|many|TRBJ1-1
TGTGCCAGCAGCCTTCGCTCCACGGGACAGCCCTTGACTGAAGCTTTCTTT
CASSLRSTGQPLTEAFF
>14|-|TRBV29-1|-|TRBJ2-1
TGCAGCGTCCCGGGGACACCAACTTACAATGAGCAGTTCTTC
CSVPGTPTYNEQFF
>15|TRBD1|TRBV7-9|few|TRBJ2-7
TGTGCCAGCAGCCGAGGACAGGATCCCTCCTACGAGCAGTACTTC
CASSRGQDPSYEQYF
>15|-|TRBV5-5|-|TRBJ1-6
TGTGCCAGCAGCACGCTAACAGGATTAAATTCACCCCTCCACTTT
CASSTLTGLNSPLHF
>15|TRBD1|TRBV12-3/TRBV12-4|-|TRBJ2-2
TGTGCCAGCAGAGAGGGACAGGCCTTCACCGGGGAGCTGTTTTTT
CASREGQAFTGELFF
>15|-|TRBV7-2|many|TRBJ1-1
TGTGCCAGCAGCTTAGGATTTAACAGCAACACTGAAGCTTTCTTT
CASSLGFNSNTEAFF
>16|-|TRBV11-2|-|TRBJ1-1
TGTGCCAGCAGCTCGAAAACTTTTCAGCGGGGGGCTGAAGCTTTCTTT
CASSSKTFQRGAEAFF
>16|TRBD2|TRBV12-3/TRBV12-4|many|TRBJ2-3
TGTGCCAGCAGTCTGGTGACTAGCGGGAGTGCAGATACGCAGTATTTT
CASSLVTSGSADTQYF
>15|-|TRBV4-1|-|TRBJ1-4
TGCGCCAGCAGCCAAGATGGGCGGGAGGATGAAAAACTGTTTTTT
CASSQDGREDEKLFF
>12|-|TRBV28|many|TRBJ1-5
TGTGCCAGCGATAATGCGAATCAGCCCCAGCATTTT
CASDNANQPQHF
>16|TRBD2|TRBV29-1|many|TRBJ2-5
TGCAGCGTTGACGGGTCCTGGGCTAGCGGACAAGAGACCCAGTACTTC
CSVDGSWASGQETQYF
>14|-|TRBV6-2/TRBV6-3|many|TRBJ1-1
TGTGCCAGCAGTTACTCTAGGGTGAACACTGAAGCTTTCTTT
CASSYSRVNTEAFF
>15|-|TRBV6-2/TRBV6-3|many|TRBJ2-1
TGTGCCAGCAGTCTACCGGGACCAAACGCCCATGAGCAGTTCTTC
CASSLPGPNAHEQFF
>18|TRBD1|TRBV11-2|-|TRBJ2-6
TGTGCCAGCAGCTTTGTGGGACAGGGTGAGGCTGGGGCCAACGTCCTGACTTTC
CASSFVGQGEAGANVLTF
>15|-|TRBV7-9|-|TRBJ2-2
TGTGCCAGCAGCTTGTCAGGGGCGTACACCGGGGAGCTGTTTTTT
CASSLSGAYTGELFF
>17|TRBD1|TRBV7-2|many|TRBJ1-5
TGTGCCAGCAGCATGGGACAGGGGGCATCTCGCAATCAGCCCCAGCATTTT
CASSMGQGASRNQPQHF
>14|-|TRBV2|few|TRBJ2-1
TGTGCCAGCAGGAAAGCGGGTTCCATCAATGAGCAGTTCTTC
CASRKAGSINEQFF
>16|-|TRBV12-3/TRBV12-4|few|TRBJ1-4
TGTGCCAGCAGACCGACCCGACGGACGACTAATGAAAAACTGTTTTTT
CASRPTRRTTNEKLFF
>16|-|TRBV4-1|many|TRBJ1-4
TGCGCCAGCAGCCGGACGACACCGGCAGCTAATGAAAAACTGTTTTTT
CASSRTTPAANEKLFF
>17|-|TRBV28|few|TRBJ2-2
TGTGCCAGCAGTTTCACTGGGCAGGGGCAGAACACCGGGGAGCTGTTTTTT
CASSFTGQGQNTGELFF